The clone carrying this T cell receptor (beta chain) has a count of ten or more. The record originates from a study of T cells after yellow fever vaccination. From the 5' RACE reads, TCRdb called clonotypes with MiXCR, one entry per CDR3 protein. The table lists around 310,000 distinct CDR3 sequences, around 4.1% of them singletons. The CDR3 is made up of 14 amino acids. Germline V gives CDR1 SGHTA, CDR2 FQGNSA. Trimming shortened V by 3 bases and J by 3 bases, and 8 bases separated the two germline ends. The sequencing here drew on PBMCs, taken 5 days after the yellow fever booster vaccination. The chain is built from TRBV7-2 and TRBJ2-2; tentative D call: TRBD2 (6 bases). This clonotype was sampled from a man in his late teens or twenties who received the YFV17D yellow fever vaccine. The CDR3 DNA sequence: TGTGCCAGCAGCTTGGGACTCTACACCGGGGAGCTGTTTTTT. This translates into CASSLGLYTGELFF.